This T cell receptor (beta chain) was identified in a study of control samples from healthy donors and cancer patients. Germline CDR1 reads DFQATT; CDR2 reads SNEGSKA (reference sequence). The ends were cut back, 3 bases at V and 0 bases at J, with 5 bases in the middle. The CDR3 is 12 residues long. Libraries were prepared by immunoSEQ multiplex PCR; TCRdb keeps only in-frame clonotypes and omits some of them. The table includes fewer than 200,000 clones, about 93% detected once. Sequenced: blood. The receptor comes from a man younger than 30 in good health. V gene TRBV20-1 combines with J gene TRBJ1-1; D is unclear. The CDR3 here is CSASVMNTEAFF. The DNA of the CDR3 is TGCAGTGCTAGTGTCATGAACACTGAAGCTTTCTTT.